These 10 T cell receptor beta chains were sequenced from one sample in a study of cytomegalovirus exposure and HLA in healthy donors (dated by TCRdb to between 2016 and 2019). Libraries came from the immunoSEQ multiplex PCR assay. TCRdb mirrors the immuneACCESS table, restricted to in-frame sequences. Some clones are absent from its copies; in checked studies, under half trace to an unresolved V gene, and the reason for the others is unknown. Recorded for this sample are around 200,000 clones; roughly 80% of them occurred a single time. Around 2.8% of the sample belongs to the ten largest clones. The sequenced sample consisted of PBMCs. The receptors derive from a woman aged 18-29 years in good health and CMV-seropositive.

The chain couples TRBV5-1 to TRBJ2-3; possible D gene TRBD1, 6 bases. CDR1 is SGHRS, CDR2 YFSETQ, per germline. The CDR3 is 14 residues long. Deletions cut 5 bases from V and 1 base from J, with 11 bases between. The CDR3 sequence is CASRGASGTDTQYF. CDR3 bases: TGCGCCAGCAGGGGGGCCTCTGGCACAGATACGCAGTATTTT.

A word on this clone: This sample also contains other DNA sequences that code for the same CDR3. The CDR3: CASRPGQGSTGELFF. In DNA form, the CDR3 reads TGTGCCAGCAGGCCGGGACAGGGGAGCACCGGGGAGCTGTTTTTT. The chain recombines TRBV7-9 with TRBJ2-2; 10 bases line up with TRBD1. The V gene end was trimmed by 6 bases and the J gene end by 4 bases; junction bases not matched to a gene: 5. The CDR3 length is 15 residues. The germline V gene encodes CDR1 SEHNR and CDR2 FQNEAQ (reference sequence).

The V call is TRBV6-6, the J call TRBJ2-2; D is possibly TRBD1 (6 bases). This CDR3 contains 14 residues. Trimming pared 2 bases from V and 4 bases from J, leaving 8 bases between. CDR1 and CDR2 (germline): MNHNY, SVGAGI (reference sequence). The CDR3 sequence is CASSYQDSTGELFF. The CDR3 region has the DNA TGTGCCAGCAGTTACCAGGACAGCACCGGGGAGCTGTTTTTT.

A word on this clone: The same CDR3 also results from other DNA sequences found in this sample. The rearrangement uses TRBV19 and TRBJ1-2; D call uncertain. The CDR3 is 12 amino acids. Per germline, CDR1 LNHDA and CDR2 SQIVND (reference sequence). The germline V and J ends were trimmed by 3 bases and 5 bases, with 7 bases remaining between them. CDR3 DNA sequence: TGTGCCAGTAGTATCTCCGTTTATGGCTACACCTTC. Translation: CASSISVYGYTF.

J is TRBJ1-1 and V is TRBV5-4; D might be TRBD1 (6 bases). The CDR3 is 14 amino acids. V was shortened by 5 bases and J by 7 bases, with 18 bases between the two germline ends. The V gene's germline CDR1 is SGHNT and CDR2 YYREEE (reference sequence). The DNA of the CDR3 is TGTGCCAGCAGTGCGAAACAGGGATTCGGTGAAGCTTTCTTT. Translated: CASSAKQGFGEAFF.

CDR3 in amino acids: CASSRDRDYNSPLHF. The CDR3 DNA follows: TGTGCCAGCAGCCGGGACAGGGACTATAATTCACCCCTCCACTTT. The gene calls are TRBV7-2 and TRBJ1-6; 9 nucleotides align to TRBD1. CDR3 length: 15 residues. Germline trimming cut 5 bases from V and 3 bases from J; bases unmatched to any gene: 2. The germline CDR1 and CDR2 sequences are SGHTA and FQGNSA. Filled out from reference TRBV7-2 and TRBJ1-6, the complete variable domain reads GAGVSQSPSNKVTEKGKDVELRCDPISGHTALYWYRQSLGQGLEFLIYFQGNSAPDKSGLPSDRFSAERTGGSVSTLTIQRTQQEDSAVYLCASSRDRDYNSPLHFGNGTRLTVT.

V and J are TRBV7-8 and TRBJ1-2; the D is unclear. Germline CDR1 SGHVS, CDR2 FQNEAQ. Trimming shortened V by 1 base and J by 0 bases, and 6 bases separated the two germline ends. CDR3 length: 14 amino acids. The CDR3 here is CASSLGGSNYGYTF. DNA of the CDR3: TGTGCCAGCAGCTTAGGCGGCTCTAACTATGGCTACACCTTC.

This clone was found once. The V call is TRBV2, the J call TRBJ2-1; D is unclear. With 5 bases removed from V and 3 bases from J, the gap between germline ends came to 14 bases. The CDR3 runs to 15 residues. Germline values: CDR1 SNHLY, CDR2 FYNNEI. The CDR3 DNA reads TGTGCCAGCAGTCCCGAAAACACGGGCTACAATGAGCAGTTCTTC. It encodes CASSPENTGYNEQFF.

The gene calls are TRBV7-8 and TRBJ1-5; possibly TRBD1 for D (6 bases). V was pared by 1 base and J by 4 bases, with 11 bases between. Germline-derived CDR1 and CDR2 are SGHVS and FQNEAQ. The CDR3 spans 15 residues. CDR3 coding DNA: TGTGCCAGCAGCTTAGGGACAGCTTGGAATCAGCCCCAGCATTTT. Protein sequence: CASSLGTAWNQPQHF. Variable domain in full (rest from reference TRBV7-8 and TRBJ1-5): GAGVSQSPRYKVAKRGQDVALRCDPISGHVSLFWYQQALGQGPEFLTYFQNEAQLDKSGLPSDRFFAERPEGSVSTLKIQRTQQEDSAVYLCASSLGTAWNQPQHFGDGTRLSIL.

The chain combines TRBV5-1 with TRBJ2-2; a possible D gene is TRBD1 (6 bases). The CDR3 is made up of 16 amino acids. V was shortened by 4 bases and J by 0 bases, with 13 bases between the two germline ends. CDR1 is SGHRS and CDR2 is YFSETQ in the germline V gene. As DNA, the CDR3 is TGCGCCAGCAGCGTAATACAGGGCTCGAACACCGGGGAGCTGTTTTTT. Its protein product is CASSVIQGSNTGELFF.